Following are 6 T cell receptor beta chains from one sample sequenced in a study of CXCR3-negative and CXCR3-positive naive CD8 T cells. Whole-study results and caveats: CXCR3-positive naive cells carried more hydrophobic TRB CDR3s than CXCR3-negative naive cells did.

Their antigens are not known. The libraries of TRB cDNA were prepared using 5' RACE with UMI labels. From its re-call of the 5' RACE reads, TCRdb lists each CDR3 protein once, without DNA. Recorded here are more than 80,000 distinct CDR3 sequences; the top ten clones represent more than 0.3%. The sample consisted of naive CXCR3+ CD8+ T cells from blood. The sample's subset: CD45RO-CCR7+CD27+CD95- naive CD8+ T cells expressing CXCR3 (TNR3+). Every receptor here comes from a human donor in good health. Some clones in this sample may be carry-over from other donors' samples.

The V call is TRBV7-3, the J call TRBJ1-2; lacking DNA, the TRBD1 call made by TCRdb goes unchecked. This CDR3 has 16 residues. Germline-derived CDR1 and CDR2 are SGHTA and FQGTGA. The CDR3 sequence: CASSLNWTGTNYGYTF.

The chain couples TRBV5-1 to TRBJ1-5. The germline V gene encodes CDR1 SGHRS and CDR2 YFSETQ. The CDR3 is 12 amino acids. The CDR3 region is CASLDGSKPQHF. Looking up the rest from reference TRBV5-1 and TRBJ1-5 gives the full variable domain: KAGVTQTPRYLIKTRGQQVTLSCSPISGHRSVSWYQQTPGQGLQFLFEYFSETQRNKGNFPGRFSGRQFSNSRSEMNVSTLELGDSALYLCASLDGSKPQHFGDGTRLSIL.

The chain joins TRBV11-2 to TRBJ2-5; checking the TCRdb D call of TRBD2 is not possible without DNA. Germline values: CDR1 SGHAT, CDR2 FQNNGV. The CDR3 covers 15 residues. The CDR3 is CASSRGLAGQETQYF. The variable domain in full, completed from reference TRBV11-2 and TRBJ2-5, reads EAGVAQSPRYKIIEKRQSVAFWCNPISGHATLYWYQQILGQGPKLLIQFQNNGVVDDSQLPKDRFSAERLKGVDSTLKIQPAKLEDSAVYLCASSRGLAGQETQYFGPGTRLLVL.

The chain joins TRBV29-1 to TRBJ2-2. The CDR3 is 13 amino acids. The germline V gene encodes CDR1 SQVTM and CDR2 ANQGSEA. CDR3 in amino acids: CSVELQNTGELFF.

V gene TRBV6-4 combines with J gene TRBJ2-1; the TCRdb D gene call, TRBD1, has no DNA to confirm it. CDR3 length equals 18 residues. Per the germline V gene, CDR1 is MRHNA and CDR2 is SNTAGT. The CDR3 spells CASSAPLGYLVLGDEQFF.

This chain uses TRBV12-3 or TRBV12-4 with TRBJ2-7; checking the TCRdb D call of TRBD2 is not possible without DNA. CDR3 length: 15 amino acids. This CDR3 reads CASSFRLAGQYEQYF.